A single sample gave rise to the 13 T cell receptor beta chains below, sequenced in a study of graft-versus-host responses after intestinal transplantation. Method: immunoSEQ multiplex PCR; TCRdb's copy keeps in-frame clones and lacks some. The repertoire holds about 71,000 clones, with about 90% as singletons. Their target antigens are unknown. The material sequenced was unstimulated CD8+ T cells sorted from spleen or lymph node cells, taken before intestinal transplant. These receptor sequences come from a human donor who received an intestinal transplant.

This chain uses TRBV9 with TRBJ2-1; 7 bases map to TRBD2. The junction had 10 bases not matched to a gene; V was cut back by 4 bases and J by 9 bases. In germline, CDR1 is SGDLS, CDR2 YYNGEE. This CDR3 has 14 amino acids. CDR3: CASSPRGAGREQFF. CDR3 bases: TGTGCCAGCAGCCCCCGGGGAGCGGGGCGTGAGCAGTTCTTC.

The V gene is TRBV27, the J gene TRBJ2-6; TRBD1 agrees at 9 bases. The CDR3 sequence is 19 residues long. Germline V gives CDR1 MNHEY, CDR2 SMNVEV (reference sequence). Trimming at V came to 2 bases and at J to 0 bases, leaving 8 bases not matched to a gene. CDR3 region: CASSLGGQGSYSGANVLTF. The CDR3 nucleotides read TGTGCCAGCAGTTTAGGGGGACAGGGCAGCTACTCTGGGGCCAACGTCCTGACTTTC.

CDR3 residues: CASSQEAGTGVSPLHF. CDR3 in DNA: TGCGCCAGCAGCCAAGAAGCTGGGACAGGGGTATCACCCCTCCACTTT. The chain uses TRBV4-1 and TRBJ1-6; TRBD1 aligns across 10 bases. The CDR3 length is 16 residues. Germline lookup yields CDR1 MGHRA and CDR2 YSYEKL. V gave up 0 bases and J gave up 10 bases; unmatched junction bases: 6.

This clone was picked up one time. The chain combines TRBV11-2 with TRBJ2-2; 11 bases agree with TRBD1. The CDR3 is 19 residues long. V gave up 5 bases and J gave up 0 bases; unmatched junction bases: 11. Germline V CDR1 and CDR2: SGHAT, FQNNGV. The CDR3 DNA follows: TGTGCCAGCAGCGCCTTCCCGGGACAGGGGGAAGCGAACACCGGGGAGCTGTTTTTT. Protein product: CASSAFPGQGEANTGELFF. Full variable domain (remainder filled in from reference TRBV11-2 and TRBJ2-2): EAGVAQSPRYKIIEKRQSVAFWCNPISGHATLYWYQQILGQGPKLLIQFQNNGVVDDSQLPKDRFSAERLKGVDSTLKIQPAKLEDSAVYLCASSAFPGQGEANTGELFFGEGSRLTVL.

This clone is a singleton in its sample. The chain links TRBV5-4 to TRBJ2-2; the D gene is possibly TRBD1 (6 bases). The CDR3 is 13 residues long. Germline values: CDR1 SGHNT, CDR2 YYREEE (reference sequence). V dropped 0 bases and J dropped 8 bases, with 8 bases sitting between them. The CDR3 here is CASSLGGTGELFF. The CDR3 DNA reads TGTGCCAGCAGCTTGGGGGGGACAGGGGAGCTGTTTTTT.

The chain joins TRBV4-1 to TRBJ1-3, with D possibly matching TRBD1 (6 bases). The CDR3 covers 15 residues. V gave up 3 bases and J gave up 0 bases, with 9 bases separating them. In germline, CDR1 is MGHRA, CDR2 YSYEKL. This CDR3 reads CASSHQGFSGNTIYF. Here the CDR3 DNA reads TGCGCCAGCAGCCACCAGGGGTTCTCTGGAAACACCATATATTTT.

V gene TRBV5-1 combines with J gene TRBJ2-1; TRBD2 matches at 7 bases. Losses at the gene ends were 0 bases for V and 7 bases for J; bases not matched to a gene: 4. The CDR3 runs to 14 residues. Germline lookup yields CDR1 SGHRS and CDR2 YFSETQ. The CDR3 nucleotides are TGCGCCAGCAGCTTGGCGGGGGGATTGAATGAGCAGTTCTTC. This encodes CASSLAGGLNEQFF.

The rearrangement joins TRBV7-2 to TRBJ2-5; D possibly corresponds to TRBD1 (6 bases). The CDR3 contains 14 residues. The V gene lost 5 bases and the J gene lost 5 bases, with 15 bases spanning the gap. Germline V gene lookup returns CDR1 SGHTA and CDR2 FQGNSA. As DNA, the CDR3 is TGTGCCAGCAGCACATGGGACATCGAGGAGACCCAGTACTTC. It codes for CASSTWDIEETQYF. The whole variable domain, remainder taken from reference TRBV7-2 and TRBJ2-5, is GAGVSQSPSNKVTEKGKDVELRCDPISGHTALYWYRQSLGQGLEFLIYFQGNSAPDKSGLPSDRFSAERTGGSVSTLTIQRTQQEDSAVYLCASSTWDIEETQYFGPGTRLLVL.

The chain employs TRBV6-1 and TRBJ2-5; 12 bases fit TRBD2. This CDR3 comprises 15 residues. V trimming: 6 bases; J trimming: 4 bases; junction bases outside the gene matches: 6. Germline V gene data show CDR1 as MNHNS and CDR2 as SASEGT. This CDR3 reads CASSLAGGRVETQYF. The CDR3 coding sequence is TGTGCCAGCAGCCTAGCGGGGGGGCGGGTAGAGACCCAGTACTTC.

The CDR3 sequence: CASSPGSSYEQYF. The CDR3 DNA reads TGTGCCAGCAGCCCCGGGTCGAGCTACGAGCAGTACTTC. The V and J genes are TRBV9 and TRBJ2-5; no clear D gene. The DNA end is a closer match to TRBJ2-7, so the J assignment may be wrong. The germline V gene has CDR1 SGDLS and CDR2 YYNGEE. The CDR3 covers 13 residues.

The CDR3 DNA sequence: TGTGCCATGCTACAACAGGGTGACGAGCAGTACTTC. Its protein product is CAMLQQGDEQYF. The chain employs TRBV15 and TRBJ2-7, with a possible D match to TRBD1 (6 bases). The CDR3 spans 12 residues. Between the trimmed V and J ends, which lost 10 bases and 5 bases, there was a span of 15 bases. Germline loops: CDR1 LNHNV, CDR2 YYDKDF (reference sequence).

The rearrangement uses TRBV4-1 and TRBJ1-1; the D is unclear. V was pared by 1 base and J by 4 bases, with 16 bases between. The germline CDR1 and CDR2 sequences are MGHRA and YSYEKL. This CDR3 comprises 16 residues. The CDR3 nucleotides read TGCGCCAGCAGCCAAGTCCCGGTGGCCGAGGGCACTGAAGCTTTCTTT. Translation gives CASSQVPVAEGTEAFF.

The rearrangement joins TRBV4-1 to TRBJ2-1, with 10 positions matching TRBD2. Germline assignment: CDR1 MGHRA and CDR2 YSYEKL. V lost 5 bases and J lost 0; bases outside the gene matches: 10. This CDR3 comprises 18 residues. DNA of the CDR3: TGCGCCAGCAGCACCCTAGCGGGGGACACCTACTCCTACAATGAGCAGTTCTTC. Its protein product is CASSTLAGDTYSYNEQFF.